This T cell receptor (beta chain) was observed in a study of identical twins (dated by TCRdb to 2016 to 2017). As for the study more broadly: TCR alpha and beta repertoires from monozygotic twins, unrelated adults of various ages and cord blood were deep-sequenced to test whether fetal clonotypes persist. To rule out contamination, replicate twin experiments were performed at different times with different library preparation protocols. The study at large found these results: Conclusions relied on cross-sectional statistical analysis, since the same donors could not be followed over many years. In monozygotic twins, out-of-frame TCR alpha sharing was systematically underestimated by recombination models, although the models agreed with sharing between unrelated individuals. A weaker excess of twin sharing was found in beta out-of-frame sequences because the signal-to-noise ratio was lowered by fewer shared sequences. Out-of-frame TCR alpha sequences shared between twins showed an excess of low generation-probability sequences compared with coincidental sharing between unrelated individuals. Zero-insertion analyses could be partly confounded by invariant T cells such as MAIT and iNKT, although diverse VJ usage argued against such confounding for most clonotypes. Fewer insertions were carried by abundant cord blood beta clonotypes, a similar but weaker trend appeared in young adult naive repertoires, and no such trend appeared in memory repertoires.

Concerning this clonotype itself: The antigen it binds to is not known. No base quality information exists; no much larger clone differs at one position.

From the germline V gene (reference sequence), CDR1 is MNHEY and CDR2 is SMNVEV. Compared with germline, V lacks 5 bases and J lacks 3 bases; bases without a gene match: 10. Including cysteine and phenylalanine, the CDR3 has 15 amino acids. The retained sequence is limited to the CDR3, 45 bases, with the frame set at the first base. Every donor in the study was a healthy Caucasian. Three pairs of female monozygotic twins, all aged about 18 to 29 years, made up the twin cohort. Peripheral blood mononuclear cells were used as the source from which RNA for TCR libraries was isolated. The protocol used for the library was 5' RACE. The sequencing machine was an Illumina HiSeq 2000. A universal primer binding site was introduced by template switching, and a unique molecular identifier was present in the final cDNA, enabling accurate counting of TCR cDNA molecules. Specific primers in the conserved constant-segment region were used to synthesize first-strand cDNA for the TCR alpha and beta chains. To control for contamination, every cDNA library carried two barcodes: a SMART-Mk sample barcode plus Illumina barcodes. TruSeq adapter sequences, together with Illumina sample barcodes, were added in two successive PCR steps. The Illumina HiSeq platform was used with custom primers to sequence TCR alpha and beta cDNA libraries. The original methods were these. Unique molecular identifiers were extracted from raw reads with MiGEC, and CDR3 positions were determined with MiXCR. For each individual, recombination models were inferred using an EM algorithm with the repgenHMM and IGoR tools. Shared clonotype analysis was performed with the tcR package in R, normalizing sharing by the product of cloneset sizes. Out-of-frame nonproductive sequences were analyzed to study raw recombination free of thymic and clonal selection effects. Through fastp at Q25 and MiXCR, TCRdb rebuilt clones from the public reads, retaining in-frame beta chains. Each record represents a unique CDR3 protein, reported with the most common genes and DNA among its rows. The V and J calls come from TCRdb's annotation, not from the publication. In all, the sample holds 600,000 to 700,000 distinct CDR3 sequences, and over 20% of those were seen once. The ten most abundant clones make up roughly 4% of the sample.

This same sample was also taken into another study, of T cells expressing NK-cell markers. As noted in the second study: Eight or nine donors provided sorted CD3+CD56+NKG2C+, CD3+CD56+NKG2C- and CD3+CD56-NKG2C+ T-cell subsets, whose TCR beta-chain repertoires were profiled. Among the eight sequenced donors, only one was HCMV-seronegative, while the other seven were HCMV-seropositive. In several experiments an anti-gammadeltaTCR antibody was added to restrict sorting to alphabetaTCR-expressing T cells. In roughly 6 donors, the dominant CD3+CD56+NKG2C+ clonotypes were among the top 10 CD8+ clonotypes and accounted for roughly 1.0-8% of CD8+ T cells. Those dominant clonotypes were again the most abundant among CD3+CD56-NKG2C+ cells in a handful of donors, at about 28.3-65%. It remained unclear whether the expanded NKG2C-expressing T cell clones were specific for HCMV antigens. The eight sequenced donors were randomly selected healthy volunteers, three men and five women. HCMV serostatus was determined by detecting HCMV-specific IgG in serum with a commercial ELISA kit. For roughly 6 donors, bulk peripheral blood T-cell repertoires were additionally sequenced from unsorted PBMC. MIGEC handled demultiplexing of the reads and grouping by UMI, while MiTCR was used to assemble and quantify clonotypes. Only TCR cDNA sequences supported by at least two reads were kept to exclude erroneous sequences. The tcR package was used for downstream repertoire analysis, and clonotypes were matched between fractions using CDR3 nucleotide sequence together with V segment. Antigen specificity was annotated against VDJdb with VDJmatch, allowing one amino acid substitution in CDR3.

The sequence was obtained from a woman younger than 30 in good health. The receptor chain draws on TRBV27 and TRBJ2-7; 7 middle bases align to TRBD1. Material: PBMCs. The CDR3 reads as follows: CASSLLGQVYYEQYF. The nucleotide sequence reads as follows: TGTGCCAGCAGTCTCCTCGGACAGGTTTACTACGAGCAGTACTTC.